Below are 3 T cell receptor beta chains sequenced from a single sample in a study of Graves' ophthalmopathy and Graves' hyperthyroidism. Amplification of TCR beta CDR3 regions used RNA transcripts. Following a first-round RT-PCR that used HTBI primers, a second-round multiplex PCR was carried out. TCRdb reprocessed the multiplex PCR reads via MiXCR and lists one record per CDR3 protein. The table records roughly 170,000 distinct CDR3 sequences, 35% to 50% of them present only once. Sequences were obtained from peripheral blood. Receptors originate from a man aged 25-45 years with Graves' ophthalmopathy.

This clonotype was counted at least ten times. V and J are TRBV5-1 and TRBJ2-5; TRBD1 matches 7 bases. This CDR3 comprises 12 residues. CDR1 SGHRS and CDR2 YFSETQ come from the germline V gene. V gave up 7 bases and J gave up 7 bases; unmatched junction bases: 7. The CDR3 DNA reads as TGCGCCAGCCAACAGGGGATTGGGACCCAGTACTTC. It specifies CASQQGIGTQYF.

V is TRBV12-3 or TRBV12-4 and J is TRBJ2-7; 12 bases are shared with TRBD1. The CDR3 contains 15 residues. After removal of 6 bases from V and 7 bases from J, the junction contained 10 bases not matched to a gene. This chain's CDR3 is CASRLRGQGALEQYF. The CDR3 DNA is TGTGCCAGCAGATTACGGGGACAGGGGGCGCTGGAGCAGTACTTC.

This chain joins TRBV6-1 and TRBJ1-1; D not certain. Germline CDR1 MNHNS, CDR2 SASEGT. CDR3 length equals 11 residues. V lost 6 bases to trimming and J lost 6 bases, with 8 bases between them. The CDR3 region has the DNA TGTGCCAGCAGGGCAGGCGCTGAAGCTTTCTTT. It codes for CASRAGAEAFF.